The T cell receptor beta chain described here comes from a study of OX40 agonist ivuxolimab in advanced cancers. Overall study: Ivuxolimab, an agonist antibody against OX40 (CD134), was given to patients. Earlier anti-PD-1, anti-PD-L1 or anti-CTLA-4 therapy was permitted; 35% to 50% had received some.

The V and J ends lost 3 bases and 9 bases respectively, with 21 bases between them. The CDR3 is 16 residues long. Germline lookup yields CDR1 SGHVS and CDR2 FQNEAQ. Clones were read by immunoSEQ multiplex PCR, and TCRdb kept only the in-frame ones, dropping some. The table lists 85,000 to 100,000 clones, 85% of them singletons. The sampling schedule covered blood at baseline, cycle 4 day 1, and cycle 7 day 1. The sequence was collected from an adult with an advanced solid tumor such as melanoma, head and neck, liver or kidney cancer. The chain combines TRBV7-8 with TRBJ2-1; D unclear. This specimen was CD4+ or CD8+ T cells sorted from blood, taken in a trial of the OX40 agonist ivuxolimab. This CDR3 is CASSLDRFSGEPEQFF. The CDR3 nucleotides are TGTGCCAGCAGCTTGGACCGATTCTCTGGGGAACCTGAGCAGTTCTTC.